What follows is one TCR beta chain and its context. Sequencing was performed with immunoSEQ multiplex PCR; in TCRdb, only in-frame clones are kept and a portion is missing. This repertoire shows approximately 180,000 clones, approximately 87% found once; its top ten account for about 18%. This entry comes from a study of blood T cell repertoires in COVID-19. Study at large: COVID-19 samples collected from the United States, Italy and Spain covered acute and convalescent phases. Nucleic acid was either cDNA or gDNA, and it came from T cells, B-cell-depleted T cells, or PBMCs.

Enrolment of Seattle patients took place during active infection, and they were followed longitudinally. CDR1 is SGHRS and CDR2 is YFSETQ in the germline V gene. CDR3 length equals 12 residues. V shed 2 bases and J shed 0 bases, with 2 bases lying between them. This chain joins TRBV5-1 and TRBJ2-5, with no clear D. Material for sequencing was peripheral blood. This TCR came from a person aged 65 to 85 with COVID-19, enrolled during active disease. The CDR3 DNA is TGCGCCAGCAGCTTCAACCAAGAGACCCAGTACTTC. Amino acid sequence: CASSFNQETQYF.